Shown below are 2 T cell receptor beta chains from a single sample sequenced in a study of blood T cell repertoires in COVID-19. Measured with immunoSEQ multiplex PCR; TCRdb has only the in-frame clones, and not every one. Here the sample spans fewer than 15,000 clones, around 89% being singletons. Sequencing input: peripheral blood. All receptors come from a human donor with active COVID-19. The donor label of this sample is uncertain.

The gene calls are TRBV15 and TRBJ1-2; TRBD1 matches 8 bases. CDR1 LNHNV and CDR2 YYDKDF come from the germline V gene (reference sequence). V lost 1 base, J lost 5 bases, and 9 bases stayed unmatched. The CDR3 extends over 16 amino acids. CDR3 protein: CATSRAGTTGGYGYTF. The CDR3 nucleotides read TGTGCCACCAGCAGAGCTGGGACTACAGGGGGGTATGGCTACACCTTC.

The chain carries TRBV4-2 and TRBJ2-7, with a weak D call TRBD2 (6 bases). The length of the CDR3 is 17 residues. Germline V gives CDR1 LGHNA, CDR2 YNFKEQ. V dropped 4 bases and J dropped 1 base, with 20 bases sitting between them. The CDR3 sequence: CASSPGWRERLSYEQYF. CDR3 DNA: TGTGCCAGCAGCCCAGGGTGGAGGGAGCGACTATCCTACGAGCAGTACTTC.